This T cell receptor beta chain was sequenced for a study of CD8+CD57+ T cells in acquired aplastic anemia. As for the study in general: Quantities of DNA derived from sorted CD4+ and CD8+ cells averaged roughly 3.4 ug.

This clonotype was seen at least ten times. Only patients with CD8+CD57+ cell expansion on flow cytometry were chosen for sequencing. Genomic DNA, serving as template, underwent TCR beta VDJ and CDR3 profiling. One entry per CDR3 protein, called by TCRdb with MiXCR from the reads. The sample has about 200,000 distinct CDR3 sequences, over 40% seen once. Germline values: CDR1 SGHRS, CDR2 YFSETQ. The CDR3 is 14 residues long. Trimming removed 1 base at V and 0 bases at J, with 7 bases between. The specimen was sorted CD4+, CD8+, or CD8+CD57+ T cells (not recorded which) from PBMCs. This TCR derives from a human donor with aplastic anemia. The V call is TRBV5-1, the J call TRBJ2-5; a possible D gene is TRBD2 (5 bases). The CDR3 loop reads CASSLRGYQETQYF. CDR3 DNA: TGCGCCAGCAGCTTGCGCGGGTACCAAGAGACCCAGTACTTC.